The source of this TCR beta chain is a study of control samples from healthy donors and cancer patients. The V gene lost 0 bases and the J gene lost 4 bases, with 16 bases spanning the gap. The CDR3 spans 16 residues. The germline gives CDR1 LGHDT, CDR2 YNNKEL (reference sequence). The data were produced by immunoSEQ multiplex PCR, yet TCRdb's version contains in-frame clones alone and is incomplete. The data show roughly 190,000 clones, roughly nine tenths seen once. The clonotype was recovered from a man aged 30-40 years in good health. The rearrangement links TRBV3-1 (or the pseudogene TRBV3-2) to TRBJ2-7; D ambiguous. Sequencing was performed on blood. The CDR3 sequence: CASSQDEWSTFYEQYF. The CDR3 coding sequence is TGTGCCAGCAGCCAAGATGAATGGTCGACCTTTTACGAGCAGTACTTC.